Listed here is a single T cell receptor beta chain. Its target is not known. This sample is part of a study of identical twins. Findings and limits, study-wide: Monozygotic twins shared more out-of-frame TCR alpha than recombination models predicted. Shared out-of-frame alpha sequences (those common to twins) showed excess low generation probability. A partial confounding effect on zero-insertion analyses could come from invariant MAIT and iNKT cells.

Via MiXCR, TCRdb re-called the 5' RACE reads, giving one row per CDR3 protein. The table lists under 300,000 distinct CDR3 sequences, approximately 11% of them singletons, with 3.5% to 5% in the top ten. Only healthy Caucasians were enrolled as donors. Trimming left V 3 bases short and J 2 bases short, with 17 bases between. The CDR3 sequence is 16 residues long. Germline loops: CDR1 MGHRA, CDR2 YSYEKL. These data were also filed under a second study, of yellow fever vaccine responses in identical twins.

This clonotype was obtained from a young woman in good health. Material for sequencing was memory (CD45RO+) T cells sorted from blood. The chain couples TRBV4-1 to TRBJ2-7, with D perhaps given as TRBD1 or TRBD2 (5 bases each). CDR3 in DNA: TGCGCCAGCAGCCAGGGTCCGGGACGGGCCCCCTACGAGCAGTACTTC. This gives the protein CASSQGPGRAPYEQYF.